This T cell receptor beta chain appears in the sequencing data of a study of post-analysis software for immune sequencing data. V was cut by 5 bases and J by 7 bases, with 14 bases left in between. Germline assignment: CDR1 SEHNR and CDR2 FQNEAQ (reference sequence). The length of the CDR3 is 13 residues. Study-wide findings and caveats: Five TRBV segments occurring more often in patients than controls included TRBV5-6, TRBV5-1 and TRBV20-1.

A word on this clonotype: Its cognate antigen is unknown.

Unique-molecular-identifier-tagged TCR beta cDNA libraries were used. TCRdb re-derived calls from the PCR reads in MiXCR, one entry per CDR3 protein. In the table there are roughly 730,000 distinct CDR3 sequences, 25% to 30% of which are singletons. This clonotype was sampled from a girl aged 5-17 years with multiple sclerosis. This sequence joins TRBV7-9 and TRBJ2-5, with D hard to call. The sequenced material came from blood. This CDR3 reads CASSPPEFRTQYF. CDR3 nucleotides: TGTGCCAGCAGCCCACCCGAGTTCAGGACCCAGTACTTC.